The 30 T cell receptor beta chains below come from one sample, sequenced in a study of blood T cell repertoires in COVID-19. This table comes from immunoSEQ multiplex PCR, and its TCRdb copy is limited to in-frame clones, with some not included. The table lists about 300,000 clones, 85% to 90% of them singletons. The sequencing sample was made of peripheral blood. These receptors originate from a man aged 65-85 years with acute or convalescent COVID-19.

This chain uses TRBV4-2 with TRBJ2-7; TRBD1 agrees at 9 bases. The CDR3 runs 17 residues. J gave up 4 bases and V 4 bases, and 14 bases lay outside the gene matches. Germline V gives CDR1 LGHNA, CDR2 YNFKEQ. The CDR3 region has the DNA TGTGCCAGCAGCCCCGCACCGGGACAGGGATGGCAATACGAGCAGTACTTC. It encodes CASSPAPGQGWQYEQYF.

The V gene is TRBV6-5, the J gene TRBJ2-7; 8 nucleotides line up with TRBD2. J was trimmed by 4 bases and V by 4 bases; bases with no gene match: 9. The germline CDR1 and CDR2 sequences are MNHEY and SVGAGI. The CDR3 has 15 residues. The CDR3 region has the DNA TGTGCCAGCAGTTTGACGGGAGGGCCAGATTACGAGCAGTACTTC. As protein: CASSLTGGPDYEQYF.

V is TRBV25-1 and J is TRBJ2-3; 8 nucleotides agree with TRBD1. V was pared by 5 bases and J by 12 bases, with 13 bases of the junction left unmatched. Germline CDR1 and CDR2: MGHDK and SYGVNS. The CDR3 contains 14 residues. CDR3 nucleotides: TGTGCCAGCAGTTCCCAGCTCCGGACAGGGAATCAGTATTTT. Translation gives CASSSQLRTGNQYF.

About this clone: At one end, the junction sequence differs from germline, possibly due to a read error. The genes are TRBV7-9 and TRBJ2-7, with TRBD2 matching 9 bases. CDR1 and CDR2 (germline): SEHNR, FQNEAQ (reference sequence). The CDR3 extends over 14 amino acids. CDR3 sequence (DNA): TGTGCCATAACCACTAGCGGGCACACCTACAAGCAGTACTTC. This encodes CAITTSGHTYKQYF.

The V call is TRBV5-4, the J call TRBJ2-5, with 8 bases that match TRBD2. V was pared by 4 bases and J by 5 bases, with 10 bases of the junction left unmatched. The CDR3 is 15 amino acids. Per germline, CDR1 SGHNT and CDR2 YYREEE (reference sequence). The CDR3 sequence: CASSPPGGAQETQYF. CDR3 sequence (DNA): TGTGCCAGCAGCCCTCCCGGGGGGGCCCAGGAGACCCAGTACTTC.

The chain links TRBV29-1 to TRBJ2-1; tentative D call: TRBD1 (6 bases). Trimming took off 8 bases at V and 5 bases at J, with 16 bases between the two ends. The germline V gene encodes CDR1 SQVTM and CDR2 ANQGSEA. The CDR3 length is 13 residues. CDR3 region: CSIRQVLNNEQFF. CDR3 DNA sequence: TGCAGCATCCGACAGGTTCTTAACAATGAGCAGTTCTTC.

This rearrangement joins TRBV7-8 to TRBJ1-5, with 8 bases matching TRBD1. The junction had 6 bases not matched to a gene; V was cut back by 3 bases and J by 5 bases. The CDR3 extends over 15 amino acids. Germline V lookup: CDR1 SGHVS, CDR2 FQNEAQ. The CDR3 region has the DNA TGTGCCAGCAGCTTGGCGGACAGGGTCTATCAGCCCCAGCATTTT. This encodes CASSLADRVYQPQHF. The complete variable domain, with remaining parts taken from reference TRBV7-8 and TRBJ1-5, reads GAGVSQSPRYKVAKRGQDVALRCDPISGHVSLFWYQQALGQGPEFLTYFQNEAQLDKSGLPSDRFFAERPEGSVSTLKIQRTQQEDSAVYLCASSLADRVYQPQHFGDGTRLSIL.

The J gene is TRBJ1-5, the V gene TRBV5-6; TRBD1 agrees at 9 bases. J gave up 4 bases and V 1 base, and 3 bases lay outside the gene matches. Germline V lookup: CDR1 SGHDT, CDR2 YYEEEE. The CDR3 covers 15 residues. The DNA of the CDR3 is TGTGCCAGCAGCTTGACGGGACAGGGAAATCAGCCCCAGCATTTT. This codes for CASSLTGQGNQPQHF.

V and J are TRBV4-2 and TRBJ1-5, with D possibly matching TRBD1 (5 bases). The CDR3 is made up of 16 amino acids. CDR1 and CDR2 (germline): LGHNA, YNFKEQ. V shed 1 base and J shed 0 bases, with 10 bases lying between them. This CDR3 reads CASSQGMGLSNQPQHF. CDR3 nucleotides: TGTGCCAGCAGCCAAGGGATGGGACTTAGCAATCAGCCCCAGCATTTT.

This clone was detected only once. A read error may account for a junction end that differs from germline. The CDR3, as DNA: TGCAGCGTTCTTCTGACAGGGGGCGCCGGAGTGGTCTTC. It encodes CSVLLTGGAGVVF. This sequence joins TRBV29-1 and TRBJ2-1; 10 bases fit TRBD1. CDR1 SQVTM and CDR2 ANQGSEA come from the germline V gene. The CDR3 extends over 13 amino acids.

CDR3 nucleotides: TGCGCCAGCAGCCGATTCGGGATGATCGGAAACACCATATATTTT. Translation: CASSRFGMIGNTIYF. The gene calls are TRBV4-3 and TRBJ1-3; no reliable D call. Germline values: CDR1 LGHNA, CDR2 YSLEER. This CDR3 has 15 residues. Trimming stripped 4 bases from V and 4 bases from J, with 14 bases between.

The chain links TRBV9 to TRBJ2-1; 16 nucleotides agree with TRBD2. Germline CDR1 and CDR2: SGDLS and YYNGEE. This CDR3 is built from 18 residues. V trimming: 3 bases; J trimming: 0 bases; junction bases outside the gene matches: 3. The CDR3 loop is CASSEGTSGGASYNEQFF. The CDR3 nucleotides read TGTGCCAGCAGCGAGGGGACTAGCGGGGGGGCCTCCTACAATGAGCAGTTCTTC. The full variable domain, its missing parts supplied by reference TRBV9 and TRBJ2-1, is DSGVTQTPKHLITATGQRVTLRCSPRSGDLSVYWYQQSLDQGLQFLIQYYNGEERAKGNILERFSAQQFPDLHSELNLSSLELGDSALYFCASSEGTSGGASYNEQFFGPGTRLTVL.

In its sample, this clone was seen a few times. The chain employs TRBV10-3 and TRBJ1-6; the match to TRBD1 covers 7 bases. V was pared by 6 bases and J by 5 bases, with 4 bases of the junction left unmatched. This CDR3 spans 14 amino acids. The germline V gene has CDR1 ENHRY and CDR2 SYGVKD. This chain's CDR3 is CAIRRGQDNSPLHF. The CDR3 region has the DNA TGTGCCATCAGGAGAGGACAGGATAATTCACCCCTCCACTTT.

The chain combines TRBV27 with TRBJ1-1; D gene uncertain. The CDR3 is 14 amino acids. The V gene's germline CDR1 is MNHEY and CDR2 SMNVEV (reference sequence). V lost 6 bases to trimming and J lost 0 bases, with 11 bases between them. The CDR3 region is CASSRQFMNTEAFF. CDR3 in DNA: TGTGCCAGCAGCCGACAATTCATGAACACTGAAGCTTTCTTT.

V is TRBV29-1 and J is TRBJ2-7; TRBD2 might be the D (6 bases). The germline V gene has CDR1 SQVTM and CDR2 ANQGSEA. The ends were cut back, 6 bases at V and 3 bases at J, with 12 bases in the middle. This CDR3 is 12 amino acids long. The CDR3 sequence is CSVAVRGYEQYF. CDR3 coding DNA: TGCAGCGTGGCGGTGCGGGGCTACGAGCAGTACTTC.

This clone has just a few counts. This rearrangement joins TRBV14 to TRBJ2-1; 12 nucleotides align to TRBD2. The length of the CDR3 is 17 residues. Germline assignment: CDR1 SGHDN and CDR2 FVKESK. V shed 5 bases, J shed 0 bases, and the junction held 5 bases outside the gene matches. CDR3 coding DNA: TGTGCCAGCAGCAGAGGACTAGCGGGGCCCTCCTACAATGAGCAGTTCTTC. Residues: CASSRGLAGPSYNEQFF. The full variable domain, its missing parts supplied by reference TRBV14 and TRBJ2-1, is EAGVTQFPSHSVIEKGQTVTLRCDPISGHDNLYWYRRVMGKEIKFLLHFVKESKQDESGMPNNRFLAERTGGTYSTLKVQPAELEDSGVYFCASSRGLAGPSYNEQFFGPGTRLTVL.

The V gene is TRBV5-1, the J gene TRBJ1-4; 8 bases map to TRBD1. The CDR3 runs to 16 residues. In germline, CDR1 is SGHRS, CDR2 YFSETQ. With V trimmed by 4 bases and J by 0 bases, 5 bases remained unmatched. CDR3 sequence (DNA): TGCGCCAGCAGCCTACAGGGGGGGACAACTAATGAAAAACTGTTTTTT. It encodes CASSLQGGTTNEKLFF.

V usage is TRBV4-3 and J usage is TRBJ2-3; 10 nucleotides match TRBD2. Germline CDR1 reads LGHNA; CDR2 reads YSLEER. The CDR3 is 16 residues long. V gave up 1 base and J gave up 2 bases; unmatched junction bases: 3. The CDR3 bases are TGCGCCAGCAGCCAAGCTAGCGGGGGACCCACAGATACGCAGTATTTT. It is translated as CASSQASGGPTDTQYF.

The rearrangement links TRBV12-3 or TRBV12-4 to TRBJ1-6; no clear D. The CDR3 loop spans 13 amino acids. Trimming stripped 3 bases from V and 8 bases from J, with 8 bases between. The CDR3 region is CASSFHGDSPLHF. In DNA form, the CDR3 reads TGTGCCAGCAGTTTCCACGGAGATTCACCCCTCCACTTT.

V and J are TRBV20-1 and TRBJ2-4; TRBD2 is a possible D gene (7 bases). Trimming cost V 3 bases and J 0 bases, with 12 bases left between them. Looked up from germline, CDR1 is DFQATT and CDR2 is SNEGSKA (reference sequence). The CDR3 sequence is 15 residues long. CDR3 residues: CSASRGGAAKNIQYF. CDR3 DNA sequence: TGCAGTGCTAGTCGTGGGGGGGCAGCCAAAAACATTCAGTACTTC.

V gene TRBV29-1 combines with J gene TRBJ2-1; D might be TRBD2 (6 bases). V lost 6 bases, J lost 8 bases, and 17 bases lay in between. Germline-derived CDR1 and CDR2 are SQVTM and ANQGSEA. CDR3 length: 13 amino acids. CDR3 nucleotides: TGCAGCGTAGGAGGGGCCCCCATAGATGAGCAGTTCTTC. It codes for CSVGGAPIDEQFF.

The chain uses TRBV5-5 and TRBJ2-7; D is undetermined. The CDR3 loop spans 14 amino acids. Trimming removed 0 bases from V and 3 bases from J, with 10 bases in between. Germline values: CDR1 SGHKS, CDR2 YYEKEE (reference sequence). The CDR3, as DNA: TGTGCCAGCAGCTTGGAAGTCAGAAACTACGAGCAGTACTTC. Its translation is CASSLEVRNYEQYF.

The chain recombines TRBV4-3 with TRBJ1-6; no definite D call. Germline assignment: CDR1 LGHNA and CDR2 YSLEER. The CDR3 has 15 residues. Trimming shortened V by 0 bases and J by 10 bases, and 13 bases separated the two germline ends. In nucleotides, the CDR3 is TGCGCCAGCAGCCAAGACCCCGGGGTAGGCTCACCCCTCCACTTT. Translating it yields CASSQDPGVGSPLHF.

This clone showed up just a few times. The rearrangement links TRBV3-1 (or the pseudogene TRBV3-2) to TRBJ2-7, with a tentative D call TRBD1 (6 bases). Trimming left V 4 bases short and J 0 bases short, with 13 bases between. Germline V gives CDR1 LGHDT, CDR2 YNNKEL (reference sequence). This CDR3 is 15 amino acids long. DNA for the CDR3: TGTGCCAGCAGCCTCATGGGGGCTCTCTCCTACGAGCAGTACTTC. Translating it yields CASSLMGALSYEQYF.

This chain connects TRBV2 to TRBJ2-5, with 8 bases lining up with TRBD2. Germline V gene lookup returns CDR1 SNHLY and CDR2 FYNNEI. The CDR3 sequence is 14 residues long. J gave up 4 bases and V 3 bases, and 4 bases lay outside the gene matches. The DNA for the CDR3 is TGTGCCAGCAGTGAGCAGCTAGCGGGAGAGACCCAGTACTTC. Its translation: CASSEQLAGETQYF.

This chain uses TRBV28 with TRBJ1-6; TRBD1 aligns across 9 bases. The CDR3 runs 14 residues. J gave up 9 bases and V 7 bases, and 7 bases lay outside the gene matches. Per germline, CDR1 MDHEN and CDR2 SYDVKM. CDR3 region: CASTAGDRVSPLHF. The CDR3 DNA sequence: TGTGCCAGCACCGCGGGGGACAGGGTTTCACCCCTCCACTTT.

The count of this clone is one. This chain uses TRBV6-6 with TRBJ1-4; D possibly corresponds to TRBD1 (6 bases). CDR1 is MNHNY and CDR2 is SVGAGI in the germline V gene (reference sequence). Trimming pared 6 bases from V and 4 bases from J, leaving 12 bases between. There are 14 residues in the CDR3. In DNA, the CDR3 is TGTGCCAGCAGGCAGACAGGAAATAATGAAAAACTGTTTTTT. This codes for CASRQTGNNEKLFF.

The J gene is TRBJ1-2, the V gene TRBV30; D is unresolved. The V gene lost 0 bases and the J gene lost 7 bases, with 12 bases spanning the gap. CDR3 length: 13 residues. The germline V gene encodes CDR1 GTSNPN and CDR2 SVGIG (reference sequence). The CDR3 bases are TGTGCCTGGAGTGTACGTTTCACACGTGGCTACACCTTC. Translating gives CAWSVRFTRGYTF.

This chain uses TRBV6-6 with TRBJ1-4, with 7 bases fitting TRBD1. The V segment lost 4 bases and the J segment 5 bases; nucleotides outside the gene matches: 4. Germline loops: CDR1 MNHNY, CDR2 SVGAGI (reference sequence). This CDR3 has 14 amino acids. CDR3 loop: CASSLSGGNEKLFF. CDR3 coding DNA: TGTGCCAGCAGTTTGTCAGGGGGGAATGAAAAACTGTTTTTT.

This chain links TRBV6-5 with TRBJ2-3, with 8 bases that match TRBD2. The trim removed 5 bases at V and 6 bases at J, leaving 1 base unmatched. CDR3 size: 12 residues. The germline V gene has CDR1 MNHEY and CDR2 SVGAGI. The DNA of the CDR3 is TGTGCCAGCAGTACGGGGGGGGATACGCAGTATTTT. Protein: CASSTGGDTQYF.